The source of this T cell receptor (beta chain) is a study of shared T cell receptors in the human thymus. The CDR3 is made up of 15 amino acids. CDR1 and CDR2 from the germline V gene are LGHNA and YSLEER. The V end was cut by 0 bases, the J end by 4 bases, with 10 bases between. The data were produced by immunoSEQ multiplex PCR, yet TCRdb's version contains in-frame clones alone and is incomplete. The profile shows about 660,000 clones, around nine tenths of them singletons. These data are also associated with another study on human thymus T cells. That work states: Thymus tissue for the work was resected from patients undergoing corrective heart surgery. What appeared biased in thymic and blood repertoires was the usage of V and J genes.

The chain joins TRBV4-3 to TRBJ2-1; D is possibly TRBD1 (5 bases). Sequenced: thymocytes. The receptor was isolated from a boy under two years old with a congenital heart defect. DNA of the CDR3: TGCGCCAGCAGCCAAGATACTGGACAATACAATGAGCAGTTCTTC. Protein sequence: CASSQDTGQYNEQFF.